This TCR beta chain was profiled in a study of blood T cell repertoires in COVID-19. Original processing methods: Amplification of reference gene primers provided the estimated nucleated cell counts. Profiled with immunoSEQ multiplex PCR; TCRdb holds only in-frame clones, not every one. That table furnishes V, J and clone size, whereas the DNA furnished D and trimming. The table has tens of thousands of clones, approximately 83% seen once. Looked up from germline, CDR1 is SGHVS and CDR2 is FQNEAQ. With V trimmed by 3 bases and J by 5 bases, 7 bases remained unmatched. There are 15 residues in the CDR3.

The receptor's source is a woman older than 75 with COVID-19, enrolled during active disease. The sequencing input was peripheral blood. V usage is TRBV7-8 and J usage is TRBJ1-1, with TRBD1 matching 9 bases. CDR3 in amino acids: CASSLEGQGRTEAFF. CDR3 coding DNA: TGTGCCAGCAGCTTGGAGGGACAGGGAAGGACTGAAGCTTTCTTT.